These 12 T cell receptor beta chains were sequenced from one sample in a study of CD8+ T cells in alopecia areata. Isolated RNA was reverse transcribed into cDNA used as the sequencing template. Method: immunoSEQ multiplex PCR; TCRdb's copy keeps in-frame clones and lacks some. In the table there are fewer than 200,000 clones, roughly 50% of which are singletons. Treatment described: oral pan-JAK inhibitor, 5-10 mg twice daily. This material consisted of CD8+ T cells sorted from blood, taken at week 24, from a patient treated with tofacitinib. Source of these receptors: a human donor with alopecia areata.

The rearrangement uses TRBV5-4 and TRBJ2-3, with 7 nucleotides matching TRBD2. The CDR3 extends over 13 amino acids. The ends lost 5 bases at V and 6 bases at J; junction bases unmatched: 6. Per the germline V gene, CDR1 is SGHNT and CDR2 is YYREEE (reference sequence). The CDR3, as DNA: TGTGCCAGCAGGAGCGGGGAACGGGATACGCAGTATTTT. Amino acids: CASRSGERDTQYF. Complete variable domain (other parts from reference TRBV5-4 and TRBJ2-3): ETGVTQSPTHLIKTRGQQVTLRCSSQSGHNTVSWYQQALGQGPQFIFQYYREEENGRGNFPPRFSGLQFPNYSSELNVNALELDDSALYLCASRSGERDTQYFGPGTRLTVL.

This clone came up a few times. V usage is TRBV29-1 and J usage is TRBJ1-2; the match to TRBD1 covers 7 bases. CDR1 and CDR2 from the germline V gene are SQVTM and ANQGSEA. Trimming at V came to 6 bases and at J to 4 bases, leaving 14 bases not matched to a gene. This CDR3 spans 15 amino acids. The CDR3: CSVPDTDRDPYGYTF. Written as DNA, the CDR3 is TGCAGCGTCCCAGACACTGACAGGGATCCCTATGGCTACACCTTC.

This clone has just a few counts. The chain employs TRBV7-9 and TRBJ1-1, with D possibly being TRBD1 (6 bases). Trimming took off 1 base at V and 3 bases at J, with 6 bases between the two ends. The V gene's germline CDR1 is SEHNR and CDR2 FQNEAQ (reference sequence). CDR3 size: 13 residues. This CDR3 is CASSLGGHTEAFF. Written as DNA, the CDR3 is TGTGCCAGCAGCTTAGGGGGGCACACTGAAGCTTTCTTT.

The gene calls are TRBV11-1 and TRBJ2-1; D is uncertain. Per germline, CDR1 SGHAT and CDR2 FQDESV (reference sequence). This CDR3 is 13 amino acids long. Between the trimmed V and J ends, which lost 4 bases and 7 bases, there was a span of 11 bases. CDR3 protein: CASSSPGLNEQFF. The CDR3 DNA is TGTGCCAGCAGCTCTCCCGGGTTGAATGAGCAGTTCTTC.

The rearrangement joins TRBV14 to TRBJ2-5, with 7 bases that match TRBD1. This CDR3 comprises 17 residues. Germline CDR1 is SGHDN and CDR2 is FVKESK. After removal of 0 bases from V and 0 bases from J, the junction contained 7 bases not matched to a gene. The CDR3 DNA reads as TGTGCCAGCAGCCAAGAGCTAACAGGGGCGTACCAAGAGACCCAGTACTTC. Translating gives CASSQELTGAYQETQYF.

The CDR3 region is CASSFWDTGELFF. CDR3 in DNA: TGTGCCAGCAGCTTTTGGGACACCGGGGAGCTGTTTTTT. The chain has TRBV7-8 and TRBJ2-2, with D hard to call. Germline assignment: CDR1 SGHVS and CDR2 FQNEAQ. The CDR3 runs to 13 residues. Trimming shortened V by 3 bases and J by 3 bases, and 5 bases separated the two germline ends.

The chain is built from TRBV30 and TRBJ2-2; D is unresolved. Trimming took off 3 bases at V and 4 bases at J, with 6 bases between the two ends. This CDR3 spans 12 amino acids. The germline V gene has CDR1 GTSNPN and CDR2 SVGIG (reference sequence). The DNA of the CDR3 is TGTGCCTGGAGCGTGGTCACCGGGGAGCTGTTTTTT. This codes for CAWSVVTGELFF.

This chain joins TRBV7-9 and TRBJ1-2, with D possibly TRBD1 on 6 matching bases. V gave up 0 bases and J gave up 8 bases, with 13 bases separating them. CDR1 is SEHNR and CDR2 is FQNEAQ in the germline V gene (reference sequence). This CDR3 is built from 14 residues. CDR3 bases: TGTGCCAGCAGCTTAGCGGGGGGGCCTGACGGCTACACCTTC. It specifies CASSLAGGPDGYTF.

This chain links TRBV2 with TRBJ1-1; weak D call: TRBD1 (6 bases). Trimming shortened V by 8 bases and J by 4 bases, and 17 bases separated the two germline ends. The CDR3 has 14 residues. Germline V gene data show CDR1 as SNHLY and CDR2 as FYNNEI. This CDR3 reads CASVEGRGLTEAFF. The CDR3 nucleotides are TGTGCCAGCGTGGAAGGCAGGGGACTCACTGAAGCTTTCTTT.

This clone was counted a few times. The chain links TRBV29-1 to TRBJ2-7, with 7 bases aligning to TRBD1. Germline trimming cut 5 bases from V and 0 bases from J; bases unmatched to any gene: 10. The CDR3 spans 15 residues. Looked up from germline, CDR1 is SQVTM and CDR2 is ANQGSEA. This CDR3 is CSVTDLGQASYEQYF. DNA of the CDR3: TGCAGCGTTACCGATCTCGGACAGGCCTCCTACGAGCAGTACTTC.

The chain is built from TRBV20-1 and TRBJ2-3; D gene uncertain. Germline CDR1 is DFQATT and CDR2 is SNEGSKA (reference sequence). V was pared by 1 base and J by 11 bases, with 10 bases between. The CDR3 spans 11 residues. The CDR3 DNA follows: TGCAGTGCTAGAGTTCGGTTGTGGCAGTATTTT. It encodes CSARVRLWQYF.

This sequence joins TRBV6-1 and TRBJ1-2; D not resolved. Deletions cut 8 bases from V and 8 bases from J, with 15 bases between. The CDR3 loop spans 12 amino acids. Germline V gene lookup returns CDR1 MNHNS and CDR2 SASEGT. CDR3 sequence (DNA): TGTGCCAGCGTTCGAGGAAAACAGGGCTACACCTTC. Protein product: CASVRGKQGYTF.